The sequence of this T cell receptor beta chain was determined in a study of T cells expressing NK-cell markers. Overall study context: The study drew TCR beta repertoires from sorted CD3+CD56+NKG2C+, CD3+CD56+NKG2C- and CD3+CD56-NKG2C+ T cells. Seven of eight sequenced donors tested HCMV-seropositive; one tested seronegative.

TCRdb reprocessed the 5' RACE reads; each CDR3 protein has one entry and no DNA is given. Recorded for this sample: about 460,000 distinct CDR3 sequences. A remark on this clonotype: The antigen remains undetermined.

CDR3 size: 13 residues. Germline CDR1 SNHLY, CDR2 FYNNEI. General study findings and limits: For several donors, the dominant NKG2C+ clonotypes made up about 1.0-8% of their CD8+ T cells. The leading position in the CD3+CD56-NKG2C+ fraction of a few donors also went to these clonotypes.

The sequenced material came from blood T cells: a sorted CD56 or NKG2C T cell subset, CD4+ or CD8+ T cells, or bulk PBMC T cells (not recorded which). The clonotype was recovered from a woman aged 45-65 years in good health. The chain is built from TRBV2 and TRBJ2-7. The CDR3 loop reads CASSVRRNYEQYF. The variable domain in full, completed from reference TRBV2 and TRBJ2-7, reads EPEVTQTPSHQVTQMGQEVILRCVPISNHLYFYWYRQILGQKVEFLVSFYNNEISEKSEIFDDQFSVERPDGSNFTLKIRSTKLEDSAMYFCASSVRRNYEQYFGPGTRLTVT.